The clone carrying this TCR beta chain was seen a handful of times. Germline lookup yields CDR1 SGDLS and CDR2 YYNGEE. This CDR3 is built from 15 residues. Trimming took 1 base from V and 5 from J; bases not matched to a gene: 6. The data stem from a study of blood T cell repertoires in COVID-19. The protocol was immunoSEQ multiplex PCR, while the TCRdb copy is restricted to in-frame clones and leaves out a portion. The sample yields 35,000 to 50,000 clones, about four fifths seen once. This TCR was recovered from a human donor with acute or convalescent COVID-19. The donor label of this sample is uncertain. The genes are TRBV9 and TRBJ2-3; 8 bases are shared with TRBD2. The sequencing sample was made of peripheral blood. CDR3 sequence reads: CASSVLGGGLDTQYF. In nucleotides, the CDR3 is TGTGCCAGCAGCGTACTCGGCGGGGGGTTAGATACGCAGTATTTT.